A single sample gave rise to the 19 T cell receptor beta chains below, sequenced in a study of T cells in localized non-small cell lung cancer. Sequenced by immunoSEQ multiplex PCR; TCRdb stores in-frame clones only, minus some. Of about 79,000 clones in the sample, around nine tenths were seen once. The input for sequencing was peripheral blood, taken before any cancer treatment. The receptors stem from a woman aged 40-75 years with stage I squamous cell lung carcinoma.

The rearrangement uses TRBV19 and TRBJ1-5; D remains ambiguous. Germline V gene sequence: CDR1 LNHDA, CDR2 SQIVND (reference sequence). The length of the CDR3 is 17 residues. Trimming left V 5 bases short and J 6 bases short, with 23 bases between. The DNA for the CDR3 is TGTGCCAGTAGTTCTAGCGAGGGCTTAATCCATGGTCAGCCCCAGCATTTT. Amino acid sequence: CASSSSEGLIHGQPQHF.

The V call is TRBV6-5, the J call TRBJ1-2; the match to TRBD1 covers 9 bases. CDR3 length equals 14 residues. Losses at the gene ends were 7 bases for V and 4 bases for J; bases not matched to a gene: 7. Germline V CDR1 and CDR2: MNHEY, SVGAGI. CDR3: CASTRGQGSYGYTF. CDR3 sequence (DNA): TGTGCCAGCACCCGGGGACAGGGAAGCTATGGCTACACCTTC.

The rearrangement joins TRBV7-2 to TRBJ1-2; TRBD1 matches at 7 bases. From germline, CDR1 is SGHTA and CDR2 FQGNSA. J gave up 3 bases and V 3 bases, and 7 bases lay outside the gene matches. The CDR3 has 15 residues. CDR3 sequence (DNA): TGTGCCAGCAGCTTTCATGGGGGACAGCACTATGGCTACACCTTC. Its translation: CASSFHGGQHYGYTF.

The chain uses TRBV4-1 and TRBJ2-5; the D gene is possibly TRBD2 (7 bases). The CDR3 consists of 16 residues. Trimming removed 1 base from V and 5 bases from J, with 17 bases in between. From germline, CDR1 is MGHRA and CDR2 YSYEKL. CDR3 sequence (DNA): TGCGCCAGCAGCCAAGGGGCGGGGGCGCGATCGGAGACCCAGTACTTC. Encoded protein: CASSQGAGARSETQYF.

The CDR3 nucleotides read TGTGCCAGCAGAGGAGGGGAGACCCAGTACTTC. Protein product: CASRGGETQYF. The chain carries TRBV7-2 and TRBJ2-5; tentative D call: TRBD2 (6 bases). Per the germline V gene, CDR1 is SGHTA and CDR2 is FQGNSA. V dropped 6 bases and J dropped 5 bases, with 7 bases sitting between them. CDR3 length: 11 amino acids.

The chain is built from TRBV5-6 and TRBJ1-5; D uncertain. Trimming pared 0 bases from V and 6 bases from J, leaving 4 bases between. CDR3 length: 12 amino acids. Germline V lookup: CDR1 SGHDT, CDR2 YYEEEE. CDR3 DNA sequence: TGTGCCAGCAGCTTGGGATCTCAGCCCCAGCATTTT. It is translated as CASSLGSQPQHF.

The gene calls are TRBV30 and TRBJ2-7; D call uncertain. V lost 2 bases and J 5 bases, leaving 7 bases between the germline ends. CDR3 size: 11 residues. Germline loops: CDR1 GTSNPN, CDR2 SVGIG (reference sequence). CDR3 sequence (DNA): TGTGCCTGGAGTCCCGACCACGAGCAGTACTTC. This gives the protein CAWSPDHEQYF.

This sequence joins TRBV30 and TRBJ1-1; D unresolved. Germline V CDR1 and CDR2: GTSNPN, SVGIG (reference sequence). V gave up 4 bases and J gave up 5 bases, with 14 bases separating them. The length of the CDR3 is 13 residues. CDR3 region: CAWTRSLATEAFF. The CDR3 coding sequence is TGTGCCTGGACCCGGTCTCTTGCTACTGAAGCTTTCTTT.

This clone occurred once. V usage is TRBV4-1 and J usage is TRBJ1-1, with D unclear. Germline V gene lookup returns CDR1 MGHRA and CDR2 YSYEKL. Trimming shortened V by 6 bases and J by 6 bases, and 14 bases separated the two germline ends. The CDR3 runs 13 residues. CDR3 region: CASSLESKAEAFF. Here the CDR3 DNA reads TGCGCCAGCAGTCTCGAGTCTAAGGCTGAAGCTTTCTTT.

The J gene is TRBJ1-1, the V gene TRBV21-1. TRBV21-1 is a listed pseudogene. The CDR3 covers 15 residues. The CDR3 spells CASSKKRTLNTEAFF. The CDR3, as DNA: TGTGCCAGCAGCAAAAAAAGGACCTTGAACACTGAAGCTTTCTTT.

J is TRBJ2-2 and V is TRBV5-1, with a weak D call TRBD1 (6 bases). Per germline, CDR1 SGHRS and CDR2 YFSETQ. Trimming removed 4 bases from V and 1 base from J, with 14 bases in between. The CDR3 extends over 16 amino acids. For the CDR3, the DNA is TGCGCCAGCAGCCGCGCGTCGGGACAGAACACCGGGGAGCTGTTTTTT. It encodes CASSRASGQNTGELFF.

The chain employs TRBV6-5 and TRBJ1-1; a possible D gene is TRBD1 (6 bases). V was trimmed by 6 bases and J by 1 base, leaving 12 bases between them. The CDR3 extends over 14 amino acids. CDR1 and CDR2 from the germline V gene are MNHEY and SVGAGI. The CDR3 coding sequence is TGTGCCAGCAGACGACAGGACACGAACACTGAAGCTTTCTTT. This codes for CASRRQDTNTEAFF.

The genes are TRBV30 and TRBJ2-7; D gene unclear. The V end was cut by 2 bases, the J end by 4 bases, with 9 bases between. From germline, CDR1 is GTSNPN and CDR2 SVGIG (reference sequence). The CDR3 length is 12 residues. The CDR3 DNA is TGTGCCTGGAGTTTCTCGGGTTACGAGCAGTACTTC. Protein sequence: CAWSFSGYEQYF.

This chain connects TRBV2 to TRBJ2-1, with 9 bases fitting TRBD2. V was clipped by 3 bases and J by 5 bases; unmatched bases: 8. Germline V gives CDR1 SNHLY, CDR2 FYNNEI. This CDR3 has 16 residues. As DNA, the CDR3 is TGTGCCAGCAGTGACCTCCTAGCGGGGCCCCACAATGAGCAGTTCTTC. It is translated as CASSDLLAGPHNEQFF.

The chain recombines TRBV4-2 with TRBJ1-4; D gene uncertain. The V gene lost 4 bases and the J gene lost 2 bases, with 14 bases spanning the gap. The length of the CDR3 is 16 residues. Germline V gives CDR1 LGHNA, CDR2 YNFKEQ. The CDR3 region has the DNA TGTGCCAGCAGCCTCACTCCGGAGGCGACTAATGAAAAACTGTTTTTT. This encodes CASSLTPEATNEKLFF.

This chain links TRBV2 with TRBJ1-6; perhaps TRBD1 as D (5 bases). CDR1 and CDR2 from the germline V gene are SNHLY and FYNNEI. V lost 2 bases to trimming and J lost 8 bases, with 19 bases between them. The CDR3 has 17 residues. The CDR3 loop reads CASSEYRPGLGDSPLHF. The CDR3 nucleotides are TGTGCCAGCAGTGAATACCGGCCGGGACTGGGGGATTCACCCCTCCACTTT.

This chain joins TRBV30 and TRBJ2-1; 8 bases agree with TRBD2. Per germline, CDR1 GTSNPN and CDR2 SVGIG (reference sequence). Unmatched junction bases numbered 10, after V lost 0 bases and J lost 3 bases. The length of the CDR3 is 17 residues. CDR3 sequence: CAWSVPRTSRDYNEQFF. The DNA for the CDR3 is TGTGCCTGGAGTGTACCCCGGACTAGCCGCGACTACAATGAGCAGTTCTTC.

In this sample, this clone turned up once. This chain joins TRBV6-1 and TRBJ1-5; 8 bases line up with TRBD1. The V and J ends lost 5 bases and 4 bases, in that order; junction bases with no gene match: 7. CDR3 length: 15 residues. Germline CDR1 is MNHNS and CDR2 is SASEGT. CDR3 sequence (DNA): TGTGCCAGCAGTTTGACAGGGGCCGGTAATCAGCCCCAGCATTTT. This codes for CASSLTGAGNQPQHF.

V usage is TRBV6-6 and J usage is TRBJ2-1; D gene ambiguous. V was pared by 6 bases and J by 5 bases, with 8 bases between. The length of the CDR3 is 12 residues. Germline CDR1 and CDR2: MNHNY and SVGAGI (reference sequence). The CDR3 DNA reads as TGTGCCAGCAGCCCAGGAGACAATGAGCAGTTCTTC. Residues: CASSPGDNEQFF.